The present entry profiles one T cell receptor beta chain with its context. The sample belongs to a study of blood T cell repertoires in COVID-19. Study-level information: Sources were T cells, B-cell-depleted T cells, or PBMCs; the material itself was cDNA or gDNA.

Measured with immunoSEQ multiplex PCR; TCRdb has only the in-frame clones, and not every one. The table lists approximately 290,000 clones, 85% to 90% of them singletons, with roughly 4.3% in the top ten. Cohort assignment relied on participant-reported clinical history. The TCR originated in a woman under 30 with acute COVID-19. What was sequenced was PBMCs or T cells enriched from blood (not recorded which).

CDR3 nucleotides: TGCGCCAGCAGCTTGGTAGGGACTAGCGAGTACGAGCAGTACTTC. It specifies CASSLVGTSEYEQYF. The chain couples TRBV5-1 to TRBJ2-7; 10 bases map to TRBD2. The germline V gene has CDR1 SGHRS and CDR2 YFSETQ. Germline trimming cut 0 bases from V and 4 bases from J; bases unmatched to any gene: 4. CDR3 length equals 15 residues.